This TCR beta chain was identified during a study of T cell clones after liver transplantation. The V end lost 8 bases, the J end lost 4 bases, and 22 bases lay between the germline ends. There are 16 residues in the CDR3. Germline V lookup: CDR1 SGHTA, CDR2 FQGNSA. The data were produced by immunoSEQ multiplex PCR, yet TCRdb's version contains in-frame clones alone and is incomplete. The table has approximately 71,000 clones, about 92% seen once. Turning to this clone: Its antigen is still unknown.

Overall study results and limits: The donor-reactive repertoire was only partly measurable in a couple of subjects, lacking donor cells.

The clonotype comes from a human patient who received a liver transplant. Some T cells may be provided by the graft donor. This specimen was CD4+ T cells from blood, taken about 25 months after liver transplant. This chain connects TRBV7-2 to TRBJ2-3, with D possibly matching TRBD2 (5 bases). CDR3 nucleotide sequence: TGTGCCAGCCGCCAGTCACTAGTTGATGCGGCAGATACGCAGTATTTT. Encoded protein: CASRQSLVDAADTQYF.